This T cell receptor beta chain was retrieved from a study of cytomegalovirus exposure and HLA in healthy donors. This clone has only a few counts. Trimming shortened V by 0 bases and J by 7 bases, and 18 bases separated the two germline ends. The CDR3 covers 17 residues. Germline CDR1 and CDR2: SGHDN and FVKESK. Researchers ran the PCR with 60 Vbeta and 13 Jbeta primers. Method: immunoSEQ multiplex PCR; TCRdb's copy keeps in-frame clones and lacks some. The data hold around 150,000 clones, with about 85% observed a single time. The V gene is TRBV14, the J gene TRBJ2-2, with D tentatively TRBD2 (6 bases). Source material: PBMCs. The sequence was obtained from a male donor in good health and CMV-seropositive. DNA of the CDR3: TGTGCCAGCAGCCAAGACGAGGGACTTATAACAGGCGGGGAGCTGTTTTTT. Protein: CASSQDEGLITGGELFF. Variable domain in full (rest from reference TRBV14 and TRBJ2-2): EAGVTQFPSHSVIEKGQTVTLRCDPISGHDNLYWYRRVMGKEIKFLLHFVKESKQDESGMPNNRFLAERTGGTYSTLKVQPAELEDSGVYFCASSQDEGLITGGELFFGEGSRLTVL.